This T cell receptor beta chain was recovered during a study of cytotoxic CD8 clonotypes in ibrutinib-treated CLL. Study overall: Of a cohort that held around 11 relapsed/refractory and 15 treatment-naive patients, roughly 18 were IGHV unmutated.

CDR1 is SGHTA, CDR2 FQGNSA, per germline. The ends were cut back, 2 bases at V and 6 bases at J, with 10 bases in the middle. The CDR3 covers 13 residues. Genomic DNA (around 2 micrograms) was obtained from cryopreserved PBMCs for construction of TCR beta libraries. Some clones are missing from TCRdb's copy, which holds only in-frame ones; the method was immunoSEQ multiplex PCR. In the table there are approximately 340,000 clones, over 55% of which are singletons. The chain has TRBV7-2 and TRBJ1-2; D is unresolved. The clonotype comes from a human donor with chronic lymphocytic leukemia. Here the sequenced sample was PBMCs, taken after 36 months of ibrutinib treatment. CDR3 nucleotides: TGTGCCAGCAGCTTATCGGGTGCGGATGGCTACACCTTC. Translation gives CASSLSGADGYTF.